Listed here are 24 T cell receptor beta chains from one sample, sequenced in a study of identical twins. TCRdb called the 5' RACE reads again in MiXCR, with one record for every CDR3 protein. This table holds 200,000 to 250,000 distinct CDR3 sequences, over 5.5% found once. This sample also appeared in a second study, on T cells expressing NK-cell markers.

Sequences were obtained from CD8+ T cells sorted from blood. The receptors were sampled from a woman between 18 and 29 years old in good health.

This clonotype has a handful of counts. The gene calls are TRBV28 and TRBJ2-1, with D hard to call. The CDR3 is 13 residues long. CDR1 and CDR2 (germline): MDHEN, SYDVKM. V lost 5 bases and J 3 bases, leaving 8 bases between the germline ends. CDR3 residues: CASSPSYYNEQFF. The CDR3 DNA follows: TGTGCCAGCAGTCCGAGCTACTACAATGAGCAGTTCTTC.

In this sample, this clonotype turned up a few times. This chain links TRBV7-2 with TRBJ2-7; D ambiguous. The length of the CDR3 is 15 residues. Germline CDR1 and CDR2: SGHTA and FQGNSA. V gave up 0 bases and J gave up 2 bases, with 11 bases separating them. The CDR3: CASSLALSVTYEQYF. DNA for the CDR3: TGTGCCAGCAGCTTAGCGTTAAGCGTCACCTACGAGCAGTACTTC.

The genes are TRBV27 and TRBJ1-1, with TRBD1 as a possible D gene (6 bases). Germline CDR1 is MNHEY and CDR2 is SMNVEV (reference sequence). The CDR3 has 13 residues. Trimming stripped 7 bases from V and 6 bases from J, with 15 bases between. Here the CDR3 reads CASTPQGGPEAFF. DNA of the CDR3: TGTGCCAGCACCCCACAGGGAGGTCCTGAAGCTTTCTTT.

This clonotype was recorded many times. V gene TRBV7-9 combines with J gene TRBJ2-7; D is ambiguous. CDR3 size: 12 residues. In germline, CDR1 is SEHNR, CDR2 FQNEAQ (reference sequence). Trimming pared 5 bases from V and 5 bases from J, leaving 10 bases between. The CDR3 coding sequence is TGTGCCAGCAGCCCCCTAACCCACGAGCAGTACTTC. It is translated as CASSPLTHEQYF.

This clonotype showed up just a few times. The chain carries TRBV14 and TRBJ2-1, with TRBD2 identical over 7 bases. Germline assignment: CDR1 SGHDN and CDR2 FVKESK. With V trimmed by 1 base and J by 6 bases, 6 bases remained unmatched. This CDR3 is built from 15 residues. The CDR3 protein is CASSQVEGRGNEQFF. CDR3 DNA: TGTGCCAGCAGCCAAGTCGAAGGGAGGGGCAATGAGCAGTTCTTC.

The chain links TRBV7-9 to TRBJ1-2; D unclear. The CDR3 spans 14 residues. The germline V gene has CDR1 SEHNR and CDR2 FQNEAQ (reference sequence). With 1 base removed from V and 6 bases from J, the gap between germline ends came to 12 bases. CDR3 sequence reads: CASSLGGSNHGYTF. The CDR3 nucleotides read TGTGCCAGCAGCTTAGGCGGAAGCAACCATGGCTACACCTTC.

This clonotype was detected many times. The chain is built from TRBV5-1 and TRBJ2-2; either TRBD1 or TRBD2 may fit D (5 bases each). Trimming left V 4 bases short and J 4 bases short, with 8 bases between. CDR1 and CDR2 (germline): SGHRS, YFSETQ. The CDR3 is made up of 13 amino acids. CDR3 in amino acids: CASSIGTTGELFF. CDR3 DNA sequence: TGCGCCAGCAGCATTGGGACCACCGGGGAGCTGTTTTTT.

This clonotype was picked up a small number of times. The chain recombines TRBV2 with TRBJ2-3, with TRBD2 identical over 7 bases. This CDR3 has 16 amino acids. V shed 7 bases, J shed 3 bases, and the junction held 13 bases outside the gene matches. Per the germline V gene, CDR1 is SNHLY and CDR2 is FYNNEI. This CDR3 is CASTAPAGILTDTQYF. The CDR3 bases are TGTGCCAGCACCGCCCCAGCGGGGATCTTGACAGATACGCAGTATTTT. Filled out from reference TRBV2 and TRBJ2-3, the complete variable domain reads EPEVTQTPSHQVTQMGQEVILRCVPISNHLYFYWYRQILGQKVEFLVSFYNNEISEKSEIFDDQFSVERPDGSNFTLKIRSTKLEDSAMYFCASTAPAGILTDTQYFGPGTRLTVL.

This clonotype was detected only a few times. The chain is built from TRBV6-5 and TRBJ2-1; maybe TRBD2 (5 bases). The CDR3 is 18 residues long. The V end was cut by 0 bases, the J end by 0 bases, with 15 bases between. The V gene's germline CDR1 is MNHEY and CDR2 SVGAGI. CDR3 bases: TGTGCCAGCAGTTACTCGCTTAGACGGGGAGCCTCCTACAATGAGCAGTTCTTC. Encoded protein: CASSYSLRRGASYNEQFF.

The sample holds many counts of this clonotype. The chain uses TRBV12-3 or TRBV12-4 and TRBJ2-5; D is unresolved. This CDR3 spans 12 amino acids. V shed 8 bases and J shed 2 bases, with 9 bases lying between them. The CDR3 sequence is CASVGVQETQYF. The CDR3 DNA reads as TGTGCCAGCGTTGGGGTTCAAGAGACCCAGTACTTC.

Ten or more counts support this clonotype. The chain uses TRBV12-3 or TRBV12-4 and TRBJ2-1; D gene uncertain. This CDR3 contains 12 residues. Trimming pared 5 bases from V and 9 bases from J, leaving 11 bases between. CDR3 nucleotide sequence: TGTGCCAGCAGTCTGGAGTTCTCTGAGCAGTTCTTC. This sequence encodes CASSLEFSEQFF.

The table lists this clonotype with a few counts. This chain connects TRBV7-6 to TRBJ2-7, with 8 bases matching TRBD1. V gave up 4 bases and J gave up 5 bases; unmatched junction bases: 10. The CDR3 is 15 amino acids. Germline V gene data show CDR1 as SGHVS and CDR2 as FNYEAQ. CDR3 sequence reads: CASSYGQGIVDEQYF. The CDR3 bases are TGTGCCAGCAGCTACGGACAGGGTATAGTCGACGAGCAGTACTTC.

This clonotype was recorded many times. The chain recombines TRBV7-6 with TRBJ1-6; D gene ambiguous. The germline V gene encodes CDR1 SGHVS and CDR2 FNYEAQ. The CDR3 runs to 18 residues. Trimming removed 0 bases from V and 0 bases from J, with 12 bases in between. CDR3 coding DNA: TGTGCCAGCAGCTTAGCTGTCAGGCGGAGCTCCTATAATTCACCCCTCCACTTT. This encodes CASSLAVRRSSYNSPLHF.

The V and J genes are TRBV20-1 and TRBJ1-1; TRBD1 matches 9 bases. V shed 7 bases and J 7 bases; nucleotides not matched to a gene: 7. The CDR3 is made up of 12 amino acids. Germline V gene data show CDR1 as DFQATT and CDR2 as SNEGSKA (reference sequence). The CDR3 sequence is CSVIQGALEAFF. The CDR3 DNA reads TGCAGTGTCATACAGGGGGCCCTTGAAGCTTTCTTT.

This clonotype was observed a few times. The chain links TRBV7-6 to TRBJ2-1; D may be TRBD2 (6 bases). The germline V and J ends were trimmed by 5 bases and 0 bases, with 17 bases remaining between them. CDR1 and CDR2 from the germline V gene are SGHVS and FNYEAQ. CDR3 size: 17 residues. CDR3 nucleotide sequence: TGTGCCAGCAGCGGACTAAATGGCGACAGCTCCTACAATGAGCAGTTCTTC. This codes for CASSGLNGDSSYNEQFF.

This chain uses TRBV19 with TRBJ2-1; D might be TRBD1 (6 bases). Germline values: CDR1 LNHDA, CDR2 SQIVND (reference sequence). The CDR3 runs to 14 residues. V shed 4 bases and J shed 5 bases, with 12 bases lying between them. CDR3: CASSTGQPNNEQFF. CDR3 nucleotide sequence: TGTGCCAGTAGTACCGGACAGCCTAACAATGAGCAGTTCTTC.

This clonotype has just a few counts. This sequence joins TRBV9 and TRBJ2-1, with TRBD2 matching over 10 bases. The CDR3 is made up of 16 amino acids. V lost 4 bases and J lost 8; bases outside the gene matches: 12. CDR1 and CDR2 (germline): SGDLS, YYNGEE. Written as DNA, the CDR3 is TGTGCCAGCAGCTTGCAGCTCAGCGGGGGGGATGATGAGCAGTTCTTC. This translates into CASSLQLSGGDDEQFF.

This clonotype was seen at least ten times. The rearrangement joins TRBV29-1 to TRBJ1-1; D gene ambiguous. The CDR3 has 10 residues. Germline lookup yields CDR1 SQVTM and CDR2 ANQGSEA. Trimming removed 6 bases at V and 8 bases at J, with 10 bases between. Written as DNA, the CDR3 is TGCAGCGTAGATCATACAGAAGCTTTCTTT. Its protein is CSVDHTEAFF. Together with reference TRBV29-1 and TRBJ1-1, the CDR3 gives the full variable domain: SAVISQKPSRDICQRGTSLTIQCQVDSQVTMMFWYRQQPGQSLTLIATANQGSEATYESGFVIDKFPISRPNLTFSTLTVSNMSPEDSSIYLCSVDHTEAFFGQGTRLTVV.

This clonotype was detected a few times. This chain joins TRBV6-5 and TRBJ2-7; D gene ambiguous. V lost 0 bases to trimming and J lost 0 bases, with 9 bases between them. Germline V gene lookup returns CDR1 MNHEY and CDR2 SVGAGI. The CDR3 totals 15 residues. The CDR3 DNA is TGTGCCAGCAGTTACTCGGAAGCCCCCTCCTACGAGCAGTACTTC. Translating gives CASSYSEAPSYEQYF.

This clonotype was counted once. The genes are TRBV15 and TRBJ1-1; D gene ambiguous. Germline V gives CDR1 LNHNV, CDR2 YYDKDF (reference sequence). The CDR3 runs 10 residues. Trimming stripped 5 bases from V and 11 bases from J, with 9 bases between. Here the CDR3 DNA reads TGTGCCACCAGCCGTGAGAGGGCTTTCTTT. This gives the protein CATSRERAFF.

This clonotype appeared many times. The genes are TRBV6-5 and TRBJ1-1; perhaps TRBD1 as D (5 bases). The CDR3 has 14 residues. The germline gives CDR1 MNHEY, CDR2 SVGAGI. Deletions cut 2 bases from V and 1 base from J, with 8 bases between. CDR3: CASSYVGTNTEAFF. The DNA of the CDR3 is TGTGCCAGCAGTTACGTGGGGACGAACACTGAAGCTTTCTTT.

This clonotype occurred many times. This chain uses TRBV12-3 or TRBV12-4 with TRBJ2-1; D gene ambiguous. Trimming took 7 bases from V and 10 from J, leaving 11 bases between them. The CDR3 contains 11 residues. The CDR3 DNA sequence: TGTGCCAGCACCTCCCTCGGGGAGCAGTTCTTC. Protein: CASTSLGEQFF.

This clonotype has a count of ten or more. The V call is TRBV29-1, the J call TRBJ1-1; no clear D. V dropped 0 bases and J dropped 6 bases, with 2 bases sitting between them. Germline V CDR1 and CDR2: SQVTM, ANQGSEA. This CDR3 spans 10 amino acids. CDR3 amino acids: CSVEDPEAFF. The DNA of the CDR3 is TGCAGCGTTGAAGATCCTGAAGCTTTCTTT.

The CDR3 reads CASSSGGYQETQYF. In DNA, the CDR3 is TGTGCCAGCAGCTCCGGCGGGTACCAAGAGACCCAGTACTTC. The V gene is TRBV7-8, the J gene TRBJ2-5, with TRBD2 as a possible D gene (5 bases). The CDR3 extends over 14 amino acids. The germline gives CDR1 SGHVS, CDR2 FQNEAQ. V was clipped by 4 bases and J by 0 bases, with 9 bases between them.